A single sample is the source of the 10 T cell receptor beta chains below, sequenced in a study of response to subunit inactivated influenza vaccine. TCRdb analysed the RT-PCR reads with MiXCR anew, one entry per CDR3 protein. This table holds about 780,000 distinct CDR3 sequences, 18% found once. Specimen: PBMCs from blood, collected 4 to 6 days after vaccination. The receptors were sampled from a man between 45 and 60 years old who received an inactivated influenza vaccine.

This clonotype was counted a few times. The chain is built from TRBV7-2 and TRBJ2-7; 7 bases are shared with TRBD1. Germline CDR1 and CDR2: SGHTA and FQGNSA. The CDR3 covers 17 residues. Losses at the gene ends were 0 bases for V and 0 bases for J; bases not matched to a gene: 8. The chain's CDR3 is CASSLAYSGTASYEQYF. As DNA, the CDR3 is TGTGCCAGCAGCTTAGCGTACTCCGGGACAGCCTCCTACGAGCAGTACTTC.

The genes are TRBV11-2 and TRBJ2-1; D gene ambiguous. Germline-derived CDR1 and CDR2 are SGHAT and FQNNGV. The length of the CDR3 is 14 residues. Deletions cut 1 base from V and 8 bases from J, with 12 bases between. For the CDR3, the DNA is TGTGCCAGCAGCTTAGTATCTGGGGTCTATGAGCAGTTCTTC. Translation: CASSLVSGVYEQFF.

The chain is built from TRBV6-6 and TRBJ2-1; 9 nucleotides agree with TRBD1. The CDR3 sequence is 13 residues long. Germline V gives CDR1 MNHNY, CDR2 SVGAGI (reference sequence). The ends lost 6 bases at V and 6 bases at J; junction bases unmatched: 3. The CDR3 loop reads CASRETGGNEQFF. DNA for the CDR3: TGTGCCAGCAGGGAGACAGGGGGCAATGAGCAGTTCTTC.

This clonotype has a handful of counts. This sequence joins TRBV5-5 and TRBJ1-6; 9 nucleotides agree with TRBD1. CDR1 SGHKS and CDR2 YYEKEE come from the germline V gene (reference sequence). Trimming at V came to 3 bases and at J to 9 bases, leaving 4 bases not matched to a gene. This CDR3 comprises 14 residues. The CDR3 reads CASSWGQGSSPLHF. Here the CDR3 DNA reads TGTGCCAGCAGCTGGGGACAGGGCAGTTCACCCCTCCACTTT.

This clonotype was seen a few times. J is TRBJ2-4 and V is TRBV6-5; 8 bases map to TRBD1. V shed 4 bases and J 6 bases; nucleotides not matched to a gene: 5. This CDR3 region has 14 residues. CDR1 and CDR2 from the germline V gene are MNHEY and SVGAGI. The CDR3 DNA sequence: TGTGCCAGCAGTTCAGGGGGCGAGGTAAACATTCAGTACTTC. Translating it yields CASSSGGEVNIQYF.

This clonotype was found a few times. This chain links TRBV4-2 with TRBJ2-2, with 12 bases lining up with TRBD1. V was clipped by 1 base and J by 6 bases; unmatched bases: 6. Germline CDR1 LGHNA, CDR2 YNFKEQ. The CDR3 runs to 17 residues. The CDR3 region has the DNA TGTGCCAGCAGCCAAGGACCGGGACAGGGGGCCGCCGGGGAGCTGTTTTTT. This translates into CASSQGPGQGAAGELFF.

This clonotype was counted once. This chain uses TRBV21-1 with TRBJ1-5. TRBV21-1 is noted as a pseudogene. The CDR3 extends over 16 amino acids. The CDR3 region is CASSKKQTDSNQPQHF. For the CDR3, the DNA is TGTGCCAGCAGCAAAAAGCAAACCGATAGCAATCAGCCCCAGCATTTT.

In this sample, this clonotype turned up a few times. The V gene is TRBV4-1, the J gene TRBJ2-1; tentatively, D is TRBD1 or TRBD2 (6 bases each). This CDR3 has 16 amino acids. Germline CDR1 is MGHRA and CDR2 is YSYEKL. With 4 bases removed from V and 10 bases from J, the gap between germline ends came to 23 bases. CDR3: CASSRTGTGTSREQFF. CDR3 nucleotides: TGCGCCAGCAGCCGCACCGGGACTGGGACATCAAGAGAGCAGTTCTTC.

The rearrangement joins TRBV5-5 to TRBJ2-2, with D possibly being TRBD1 or TRBD2 (5 bases each). The length of the CDR3 is 14 residues. V gave up 4 bases and J gave up 5 bases, with 12 bases separating them. CDR1 and CDR2 (germline): SGHKS, YYEKEE (reference sequence). The DNA for the CDR3 is TGTGCCAGCAGCCCCTTTGAGGGGACCGGGGAGCTGTTTTTT. The encoded protein is CASSPFEGTGELFF.

The chain carries TRBV7-9 and TRBJ1-5; perhaps TRBD1 as D (6 bases). Trimming left V 4 bases short and J 6 bases short, with 13 bases between. The CDR3 loop spans 14 amino acids. Germline CDR1 and CDR2: SEHNR and FQNEAQ (reference sequence). Here the CDR3 DNA reads TGTGCCAGCAGCTCAGGACAGCTCCTTCAGCCCCAGCATTTT. The encoded protein is CASSSGQLLQPQHF.